This T cell receptor beta chain was captured by sequencing in a study of T-cell memory formation after mild COVID-19. Whole-study context: For the most part, TCR clusters were specific to one donor.

5'RACE with constant-segment primers built TCRalpha and TCRbeta cDNA libraries with UMIs. In TCRdb, the 5' RACE reads were re-called with MiXCR into one record per CDR3 protein. The profile covers a few hundred thousand distinct CDR3 sequences, with 20% to 25% appearing a single time and approximately 8.4% taken by the ten largest. V shed 3 bases and J 6 bases; nucleotides not matched to a gene: 14. CDR3 size: 17 residues. Per germline, CDR1 SGDLS and CDR2 YYNGEE. Sequenced input: PBMCs or a T cell subset sorted from them (not recorded which). V and J are TRBV9 and TRBJ1-2; 10 bases line up with TRBD1. This TCR derives from an adult woman who had mild COVID-19 (a few samples of this study predate the infection). Cell type and time point are not known. The CDR3 reads CASSAVVAPGQGHGYTF. The DNA for the CDR3 is TGTGCCAGCAGCGCAGTAGTCGCCCCGGGACAGGGGCATGGCTACACCTTC. The complete variable domain, with remaining parts taken from reference TRBV9 and TRBJ1-2, reads DSGVTQTPKHLITATGQRVTLRCSPRSGDLSVYWYQQSLDQGLQFLIQYYNGEERAKGNILERFSAQQFPDLHSELNLSSLELGDSALYFCASSAVVAPGQGHGYTFGSGTRLTVV.